This TCR beta chain is drawn from a study of CD8+ T cells in alopecia areata. Following RNA extraction, reverse transcription yielded cDNA that acted as the sequencing template. The assay was immunoSEQ multiplex PCR, and TCRdb's table has in-frame clones only and misses some. The repertoire has roughly 97,000 clones, around 45% of them found once; the top ten carry approximately 1.5%. The length of the CDR3 is 14 residues. Germline V lookup: CDR1 GTSNPN, CDR2 SVGIG (reference sequence). The ends were cut back, 5 bases at V and 7 bases at J, with 15 bases in the middle. The chain has TRBV30 and TRBJ1-6; perhaps TRBD1 as D (6 bases). The sequence was collected from a human donor with alopecia areata. The source material was CD4+ T cells sorted from blood. This CDR3 is CAWDRLGANSPLHF. CDR3 sequence (DNA): TGTGCCTGGGACAGGCTCGGGGCCAATTCACCCCTCCACTTT.